Shown below are 28 T cell receptor beta chains from a single sample sequenced in a study of response to subunit inactivated influenza vaccine. TCRdb redid the calling of the RT-PCR reads with MiXCR, one entry per CDR3 protein. The table records hundreds of thousands of distinct CDR3 sequences, about 18% of them present only once. This specimen consisted of PBMCs from blood, obtained 5 to 6 days after vaccination. These receptor sequences come from a man aged 45 to 65 who received an inactivated influenza vaccine.

This clonotype occurred many times. This sequence joins TRBV12-3 or TRBV12-4 and TRBJ2-5, with 11 positions matching TRBD2. The CDR3 contains 15 residues. Germline trimming cut 5 bases from V and 8 bases from J; bases unmatched to any gene: 10. CDR3 coding DNA: TGTGCCAGCAGTCCTGGGACTAGCGGAAGCCGTACCCAGTACTTC. Translated, it gives CASSPGTSGSRTQYF.

This clonotype was seen only a few times. V gene TRBV27 combines with J gene TRBJ2-1; 7 bases line up with TRBD2. Germline assignment: CDR1 MNHEY and CDR2 SMNVEV (reference sequence). The V gene end was trimmed by 8 bases and the J gene end by 9 bases; junction bases not matched to a gene: 19. CDR3 size: 16 residues. The CDR3 bases are TGTGCCAGCGCGCCCCTGTGGTGGGAGGGCCACGGTGAGCAGTTCTTC. It encodes CASAPLWWEGHGEQFF.

The genes are TRBV7-3 and TRBJ1-1; a weak D match, TRBD1 (5 bases). Trimming stripped 5 bases from V and 2 bases from J, with 21 bases between. The CDR3 covers 17 residues. Germline V lookup: CDR1 SGHTA, CDR2 FQGTGA. The CDR3: CASSIYGAFSPNTEAFF. The CDR3 DNA follows: TGTGCCAGCAGCATCTACGGGGCATTCTCCCCAAACACTGAAGCTTTCTTT.

This clonotype came up a few times. The chain recombines TRBV7-2 with TRBJ2-1; tentative D call: TRBD1 (6 bases). Germline CDR1 and CDR2: SGHTA and FQGNSA. V was clipped by 5 bases and J by 4 bases, with 12 bases between them. The CDR3 loop spans 14 amino acids. The CDR3 loop reads CASSHYGQYNEQFF. The CDR3 DNA reads TGTGCCAGCAGCCACTACGGACAGTACAATGAGCAGTTCTTC.

V is TRBV24-1 and J is TRBJ2-2, with 10 bases aligning to TRBD1. The trim removed 5 bases at V and 4 bases at J, leaving 3 bases unmatched. The CDR3 has 15 residues. The germline V gene encodes CDR1 KGHDR and CDR2 SFDVKD. The CDR3 loop is CATSGGQGRTGELFF. Written as DNA, the CDR3 is TGTGCCACCAGTGGGGGACAGGGGCGCACCGGGGAGCTGTTTTTT.

This clonotype has only a few counts. The genes are TRBV15 and TRBJ2-3; D remains ambiguous. The CDR3 is made up of 15 amino acids. V was pared by 5 bases and J by 3 bases, with 15 bases between. Per germline, CDR1 LNHNV and CDR2 YYDKDF (reference sequence). CDR3 sequence (DNA): TGTGCCACCAGCTCCCGGCGGCAGGAAACAGATACGCAGTATTTT. Amino acids: CATSSRRQETDTQYF.

This chain joins TRBV11-1 and TRBJ1-1; no clear D gene. The CDR3 totals 14 residues. In germline, CDR1 is SGHAT, CDR2 FQDESV (reference sequence). V gave up 1 base and J gave up 8 bases, with 14 bases separating them. Here the CDR3 reads CASSLGRVATEAFF. CDR3 coding DNA: TGTGCCAGCAGCTTAGGGAGGGTCGCCACGGAAGCTTTCTTT.

This clonotype was counted only a few times. V gene TRBV7-9 combines with J gene TRBJ2-2; D perhaps matches TRBD1 (5 bases). CDR3 length: 17 residues. Trimming removed 5 bases at V and 4 bases at J, with 20 bases between. Germline V gives CDR1 SEHNR, CDR2 FQNEAQ (reference sequence). CDR3 in DNA: TGTGCCAGCAGCCCTCAGAATTTGCAGGGCACCACCGGGGAGCTGTTTTTT. Residues: CASSPQNLQGTTGELFF.

This clonotype was counted a few times. The chain employs TRBV7-2 and TRBJ2-2; 8 bases match TRBD1. J gave up 5 bases and V 5 bases, and 7 bases lay outside the gene matches. Germline-derived CDR1 and CDR2 are SGHTA and FQGNSA. The CDR3 is 15 amino acids. As DNA, the CDR3 is TGTGCCAGCAGCGAGGACAGGGCTTGGACCGGGGAGCTGTTTTTT. Its translation is CASSEDRAWTGELFF.

The chain joins TRBV24-1 to TRBJ2-2, with 8 bases identical to TRBD1. V dropped 4 bases and J dropped 4; count of bases not matched to a gene: 4. The length of the CDR3 is 15 residues. CDR1 and CDR2 (germline): KGHDR, SFDVKD. This CDR3 is CATSEPGTGTGELFF. CDR3 coding DNA: TGTGCCACCAGTGAACCCGGGACAGGCACCGGGGAGCTGTTTTTT.

This clonotype was counted a few times. CDR3 bases: TGTGCCAGCTCACCCCCTGACAGTATTAAGAACATTCAGTACTTC. Translated: CASSPPDSIKNIQYF. V is TRBV18 and J is TRBJ2-4, with D maybe TRBD1 (5 bases). Deletions cut 3 bases from V and 7 bases from J, with 16 bases between. Germline CDR1 and CDR2: KGHSH and LQKENI. The CDR3 loop spans 15 amino acids.

This rearrangement joins TRBV19 to TRBJ2-1; TRBD2 agrees at 8 bases. CDR1 LNHDA and CDR2 SQIVND come from the germline V gene (reference sequence). The CDR3 covers 15 residues. Trimming cost V 1 base and J 9 bases; bases outside gene matches: 8. Written as DNA, the CDR3 is TGTGCCAGTAGTATAGGCCAGGCGGGAGGAGCTGAGCAGTTCTTC. As protein: CASSIGQAGGAEQFF.

This clonotype has only a few counts. The chain carries TRBV9 and TRBJ2-3, with D perhaps matching TRBD2 (5 bases). The V gene lost 0 bases and the J gene lost 0 bases, with 11 bases spanning the gap. Per germline, CDR1 SGDLS and CDR2 YYNGEE. The length of the CDR3 is 16 residues. The CDR3 protein is CASSVGSRTSTDTQYF. The CDR3 DNA reads as TGTGCCAGCAGCGTAGGCTCGCGGACTAGCACAGATACGCAGTATTTT.

This clonotype was counted between two and nine times. The chain uses TRBV5-6 and TRBJ1-1; weak D call: TRBD1 (5 bases). Germline V gene sequence: CDR1 SGHDT, CDR2 YYEEEE. The CDR3 loop spans 12 amino acids. The V gene lost 2 bases and the J gene lost 5 bases, with 7 bases spanning the gap. In DNA form, the CDR3 reads TGTGCCAGCAGCTTACAGGCAACTGAAGCTTTCTTT. Its protein product is CASSLQATEAFF.

There are a few counts of this clonotype. The chain recombines TRBV5-1 with TRBJ2-1; 10 nucleotides align to TRBD2. The CDR3 covers 15 residues. The ends lost 6 bases at V and 2 bases at J; junction bases unmatched: 5. The germline V gene encodes CDR1 SGHRS and CDR2 YFSETQ. The CDR3 reads CASTTSGSTYNEQFF. CDR3 sequence (DNA): TGCGCCAGCACGACTAGCGGGTCAACCTACAATGAGCAGTTCTTC.

This clonotype was counted only a few times. The rearrangement uses TRBV21-1 and TRBJ2-3; TRBD1 is the table's D call, not checked against the DNA. TRBV21-1 has pseudogene status. CDR3 size: 15 residues. In nucleotides, the CDR3 is TGTGCCAGCAGCCCCAAAGTGGCGCCCCGGGTTACGCAGTATTTT. This gives the protein CASSPKVAPRVTQYF.

The table lists this clonotype with a few counts. The chain recombines TRBV27 with TRBJ2-5; D could derive from TRBD1 or TRBD2 (6 bases each). The germline V gene encodes CDR1 MNHEY and CDR2 SMNVEV (reference sequence). The CDR3 runs to 15 residues. V lost 9 bases, J lost 4 bases, and 21 bases lay in between. In DNA form, the CDR3 reads TGTGCCAGTCGTTTTCTAGTCGGGGGCGGAGAGACCCAGTACTTC. Protein: CASRFLVGGGETQYF.

The chain uses TRBV7-8 and TRBJ2-1; a weak D match, TRBD2 (6 bases). The CDR3 has 15 residues. Germline-derived CDR1 and CDR2 are SGHVS and FQNEAQ. The ends were cut back, 3 bases at V and 9 bases at J, with 18 bases in the middle. The CDR3: CASSLLRLVGFEQFF. DNA for the CDR3: TGTGCCAGCAGCTTGTTAAGACTAGTGGGTTTTGAGCAGTTCTTC. Based on the CDR3 plus reference TRBV7-8 and TRBJ2-1, the full variable domain is GAGVSQSPRYKVAKRGQDVALRCDPISGHVSLFWYQQALGQGPEFLTYFQNEAQLDKSGLPSDRFFAERPEGSVSTLKIQRTQQEDSAVYLCASSLLRLVGFEQFFGPGTRLTVL.

This clonotype appeared many times. This rearrangement joins TRBV12-3 or TRBV12-4 to TRBJ2-3; D unresolved. This CDR3 is 11 amino acids long. Trimming removed 5 bases from V and 8 bases from J, with 8 bases in between. DNA of the CDR3: TGTGCCAGCAGTGGCGGCGGTACGCAGTATTTT. Translation: CASSGGGTQYF.

This clonotype came up a few times. This CDR3 is CASSWPDRGITDTQYF. The CDR3 DNA follows: TGTGCCAGCAGCTGGCCCGACAGGGGGATCACAGATACGCAGTATTTT. The rearrangement uses TRBV6-1 and TRBJ2-3; TRBD1 aligns across 9 bases. V shed 6 bases, J shed 2 bases, and the junction held 9 bases outside the gene matches. Germline CDR1 is MNHNS and CDR2 is SASEGT. CDR3 size: 16 residues.

The gene calls are TRBV18 and TRBJ2-7; D unclear. The V gene lost 2 bases and the J gene lost 4 bases, with 9 bases spanning the gap. The germline gives CDR1 KGHSH, CDR2 LQKENI. The CDR3 runs to 13 residues. The CDR3 sequence: CASSPRARYEQYF. In nucleotides, the CDR3 is TGTGCCAGCTCACCAAGGGCACGTTACGAGCAGTACTTC.

The rearrangement uses TRBV7-9 and TRBJ2-7, with D hard to call. The germline V gene encodes CDR1 SEHNR and CDR2 FQNEAQ (reference sequence). V was trimmed by 0 bases and J by 6 bases, leaving 9 bases between them. CDR3 size: 13 residues. The CDR3 protein is CASSLARSAEQYF. The CDR3 coding sequence is TGTGCCAGCAGCTTAGCGAGGTCGGCCGAGCAGTACTTC.

V usage is TRBV20-1 and J usage is TRBJ2-3; tentatively, D is TRBD2 (6 bases). This CDR3 is built from 13 residues. The germline gives CDR1 DFQATT, CDR2 SNEGSKA (reference sequence). The V end was cut by 3 bases, the J end by 6 bases, with 13 bases between. The CDR3 nucleotides are TGCAGTGCTAGCGGGACTCCCGGCGATACGCAGTATTTT. It specifies CSASGTPGDTQYF.

This chain joins TRBV5-1 and TRBJ1-5; D uncertain. Trimming removed 0 bases from V and 7 bases from J, with 8 bases in between. Per the germline V gene, CDR1 is SGHRS and CDR2 is YFSETQ. The CDR3 length is 13 residues. This CDR3 is CASSLAPGQPQHF. The CDR3 DNA reads TGCGCCAGCAGCTTGGCCCCGGGGCAGCCCCAGCATTTT.

The CDR3 reads CASSLLAHSSTDTQYF. The CDR3 bases are TGTGCCAGCAGCTTACTTGCGCACTCTAGCACAGATACGCAGTATTTT. The rearrangement uses TRBV7-9 and TRBJ2-3, with D hard to call. Germline loops: CDR1 SEHNR, CDR2 FQNEAQ (reference sequence). The CDR3 runs to 16 residues. With 2 bases removed from V and 0 bases from J, the gap between germline ends came to 12 bases.

This clonotype was recorded a few times. The chain couples TRBV12-3 or TRBV12-4 to TRBJ2-2, with TRBD2 matching 12 bases. Losses at the gene ends were 2 bases for V and 8 bases for J; bases not matched to a gene: 6. The CDR3 loop spans 16 amino acids. CDR3 residues: CASSLPSGRAVGELFF. CDR3 in DNA: TGTGCCAGCAGTTTACCTAGCGGGAGGGCCGTGGGGGAGCTGTTTTTT.

The chain is built from TRBV7-8 and TRBJ2-5; 15 nucleotides align to TRBD2. Trimming removed 1 base from V and 5 bases from J; junction bases left unmatched: 8. Per the germline V gene, CDR1 is SGHVS and CDR2 is FQNEAQ. The CDR3 totals 18 residues. CDR3 region: CASSLVRGTSGRSETQYF. CDR3 nucleotides: TGTGCCAGCAGCTTAGTTCGAGGGACTAGCGGGAGGAGTGAGACCCAGTACTTC.

This chain links TRBV3-1 with TRBJ2-1; D perhaps matches TRBD2 (6 bases). Trimming took 1 base from V and 10 from J, leaving 8 bases between them. There are 12 residues in the CDR3. Per germline, CDR1 LGHDT and CDR2 YNNKEL (reference sequence). The CDR3 nucleotides are TGTGCCAGCAGCCAAGCCGGACTAGAGCAGTTCTTC. Protein product: CASSQAGLEQFF.